This T cell receptor beta chain derives from a study of T cell responses to AZD1222 COVID-19 vaccine. A note on this clone: Its antigen is not identified.

CDR1 LGHDT and CDR2 YNNKEL come from the germline V gene (reference sequence). V was shortened by 0 bases and J by 4 bases, with 15 bases between the two germline ends. The CDR3 runs to 16 residues. Broader study findings: Of the AZD1222 recipients, only 6 or 7 were seropositive at baseline. Elevations in Spike-specific TCR breadth and depth followed administration of two AZD1222 doses.

Clones were read by immunoSEQ multiplex PCR, and TCRdb kept only the in-frame ones, dropping some. Here the sample spans about 130,000 clones, roughly 90% being singletons. The sequencing used peripheral blood, collected on day 0 of AZD1222 vaccination. V and J are TRBV3-1 (or the pseudogene TRBV3-2) and TRBJ1-1, with D possibly matching TRBD1 (6 bases). The source is an adult in good health. The CDR3 region has the DNA TGTGCCAGCAGCCAAGATTGGGGGGGCTCTGGCACTGAAGCTTTCTTT. It encodes CASSQDWGGSGTEAFF.